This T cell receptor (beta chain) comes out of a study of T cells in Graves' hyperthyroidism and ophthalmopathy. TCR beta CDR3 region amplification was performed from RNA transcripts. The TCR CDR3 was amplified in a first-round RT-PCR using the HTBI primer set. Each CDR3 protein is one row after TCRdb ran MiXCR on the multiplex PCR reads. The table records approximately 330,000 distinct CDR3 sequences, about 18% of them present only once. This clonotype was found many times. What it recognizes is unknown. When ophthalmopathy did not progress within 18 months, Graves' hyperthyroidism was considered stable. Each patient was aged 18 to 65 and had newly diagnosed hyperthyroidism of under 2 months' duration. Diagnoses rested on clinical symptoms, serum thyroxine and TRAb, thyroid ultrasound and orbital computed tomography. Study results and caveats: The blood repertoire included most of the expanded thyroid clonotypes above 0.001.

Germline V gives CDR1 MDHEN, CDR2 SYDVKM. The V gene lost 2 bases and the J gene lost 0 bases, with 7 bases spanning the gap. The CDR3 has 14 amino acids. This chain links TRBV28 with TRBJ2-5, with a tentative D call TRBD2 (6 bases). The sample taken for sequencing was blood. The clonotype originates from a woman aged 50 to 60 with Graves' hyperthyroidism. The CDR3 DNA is TGTGCCAGCAGTTTAGCGGGGCACCAAGAGACCCAGTACTTC. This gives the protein CASSLAGHQETQYF.